This TCR beta chain was profiled in a study of T cells after yellow fever vaccination. About the study: Some fractions had low cell numbers, and these were prepared with SMART-Seq v4 Ultra Low Input.

With respect to this clonotype: The target antigen is unknown.

Regarding the study as a whole: Though weaker, the secondary response peaked faster, on day 5 versus 15. Of the clonotypes, a small share occurred in both CD4 and CD8 compartments.

TCRdb used MiXCR to reprocess the 5' RACE reads, holding one entry per CDR3 protein. The data hold around 310,000 distinct CDR3 sequences, with 3.6% observed a single time. The CDR3 extends over 14 amino acids. V lost 7 bases to trimming and J lost 4 bases, with 15 bases between them. CDR1 and CDR2 (germline): KGHDR, SFDVKD. The V gene is TRBV24-1, the J gene TRBJ2-5; D perhaps matches TRBD2 (6 bases). The source of this sequence is a man younger than 30 who received the YFV17D yellow fever vaccine. The material sequenced was PBMCs, taken on the day of the yellow fever booster vaccination. Written as DNA, the CDR3 is TGTGCCACCAGCGGTTGGGGGGAGGTAGAGACCCAGTACTTC. It yields the protein CATSGWGEVETQYF.